These 13 T cell receptor beta chains were sequenced from one sample in a study of T cell responses to AZD1222 COVID-19 vaccine. Sequencing was performed with immunoSEQ multiplex PCR; in TCRdb, only in-frame clones are kept and a portion is missing. Among 150,000 or so clones listed, roughly nine tenths were seen once. Sequenced here: peripheral blood, sampled 28 days after the second AZD1222 dose. The source is an adult who received the AZD1222 COVID-19 vaccine.

The chain couples TRBV5-1 to TRBJ2-7; 10 bases line up with TRBD2. There are 15 residues in the CDR3. Germline V gives CDR1 SGHRS, CDR2 YFSETQ. V was pared by 5 bases and J by 0 bases, with 5 bases of the junction left unmatched. The CDR3 is CASSLSGGASYEQYF. CDR3 bases: TGCGCCAGCAGTTTGAGCGGGGGGGCCTCCTACGAGCAGTACTTC.

The gene calls are TRBV4-1 and TRBJ1-2; D unclear. With 4 bases removed from V and 3 bases from J, the gap between germline ends came to 12 bases. This CDR3 region has 14 residues. Germline V gene lookup returns CDR1 MGHRA and CDR2 YSYEKL. Here the CDR3 reads CASSRTGSDYGYTF. The CDR3 region has the DNA TGCGCCAGCAGCCGGACTGGCAGCGACTATGGCTACACCTTC.

The V gene is TRBV12-3 or TRBV12-4, the J gene TRBJ2-7; D uncertain. This CDR3 region has 11 residues. The V gene lost 4 bases and the J gene lost 12 bases, with 13 bases spanning the gap. The CDR3 reads CASSSPGVSYF. The CDR3 DNA is TGTGCCAGCAGTTCCCCTGGGGTGTCGTACTTC.

The chain joins TRBV11-2 to TRBJ2-2, with D unresolved. Between the trimmed V and J ends, which lost 1 base and 3 bases, there was a span of 12 bases. CDR1 is SGHAT and CDR2 is FQNNGV in the germline V gene. The CDR3 is made up of 16 amino acids. CDR3 sequence (DNA): TGTGCCAGCAGCTTAGGACTTCCTCGGGACACCGGGGAGCTGTTTTTT. It is translated as CASSLGLPRDTGELFF.

This chain connects TRBV19 to TRBJ1-3; D is uncertain. Per the germline V gene, CDR1 is LNHDA and CDR2 is SQIVND (reference sequence). The CDR3 runs 12 residues. This CDR3 is CAGSSSGNTIYF. In DNA, the CDR3 is TGTGCTGGGAGTTCCTCTGGAAACACCATATATTTT.

This clone was picked up a small number of times. The chain employs TRBV19 and TRBJ1-2; TRBD1 matches 7 bases. From germline, CDR1 is LNHDA and CDR2 SQIVND (reference sequence). This CDR3 is built from 14 residues. V shed 3 bases and J 2 bases; nucleotides not matched to a gene: 3. DNA for the CDR3: TGTGCCAGTAGTATTTCGGGACAGAACTATGGCTACACCTTC. It codes for CASSISGQNYGYTF.

This chain links TRBV5-1 with TRBJ1-5; 7 bases align to TRBD1. V shed 4 bases, J shed 3 bases, and the junction held 4 bases outside the gene matches. Germline CDR1 is SGHRS and CDR2 is YFSETQ. This CDR3 region has 14 residues. The CDR3 nucleotides read TGCGCCAGCAGCCCGGGACAGAACAATCAGCCCCAGCATTTT. It encodes CASSPGQNNQPQHF.

CDR3 in amino acids: CASSLPSVLPHEQFF. The CDR3, as DNA: TGTGCCAGCAGTCTCCCCTCGGTCCTTCCCCATGAGCAGTTCTTC. The rearrangement links TRBV27 to TRBJ2-1; D remains ambiguous. The ends were cut back, 5 bases at V and 8 bases at J, with 19 bases in the middle. This CDR3 region has 15 residues. Looked up from germline, CDR1 is MNHEY and CDR2 is SMNVEV (reference sequence).

The chain links TRBV6-5 to TRBJ2-1; D uncertain. The germline gives CDR1 MNHEY, CDR2 SVGAGI. Trimming stripped 4 bases from V and 0 bases from J, with 13 bases between. The CDR3 is made up of 16 amino acids. The CDR3 here is CASSSTPPSSYNEQFF. The CDR3 region has the DNA TGTGCCAGCAGTTCTACTCCTCCCAGCTCCTACAATGAGCAGTTCTTC.

This chain joins TRBV27 and TRBJ1-5; unclear D gene. The CDR3 sequence is 14 residues long. The germline V and J ends were trimmed by 7 bases and 0 bases, with 10 bases remaining between them. CDR1 MNHEY and CDR2 SMNVEV come from the germline V gene (reference sequence). The CDR3, as DNA: TGTGCCAGCAAGGTGCGTGCTAGCAATCAGCCCCAGCATTTT. This encodes CASKVRASNQPQHF.

The genes are TRBV18 and TRBJ2-3; maybe TRBD2 (6 bases). The CDR3 runs to 15 residues. V lost 2 bases to trimming and J lost 3 bases, with 12 bases between them. CDR1 and CDR2 from the germline V gene are KGHSH and LQKENI. The CDR3 region has the DNA TGTGCCAGCTCACCATACGGGAGTCTAACAGATACGCAGTATTTT. Translation gives CASSPYGSLTDTQYF.

The chain links TRBV15 to TRBJ2-1, with 10 bases lining up with TRBD2. The J segment lost 2 bases and the V segment lost 2 bases, leaving 0 bases of the junction unmatched. The V gene's germline CDR1 is LNHNV and CDR2 YYDKDF (reference sequence). This CDR3 comprises 15 residues. CDR3 nucleotide sequence: TGTGCCACCAGCAGAAGCGGGGGGGCCTACAATGAGCAGTTCTTC. Its translation is CATSRSGGAYNEQFF.

This clone was counted a few times. This chain connects TRBV29-1 to TRBJ2-1, with TRBD2 as a possible D gene (6 bases). The V gene's germline CDR1 is SQVTM and CDR2 ANQGSEA. Trimming removed 5 bases from V and 8 bases from J, with 16 bases in between. CDR3 length equals 13 residues. The CDR3 spells CSVPMRTIDEQFF. The CDR3 nucleotides read TGCAGCGTTCCGATGAGGACTATCGATGAGCAGTTCTTC.